This T cell receptor (beta chain) is drawn from a study of cytomegalovirus exposure and HLA in healthy donors. The study's findings and limits: The productive fraction for most TCR beta V segments was about 87% or about 30% in an earlier analysis. Upon later analysis, HLA-associated TCR beta chains proved more clonally expanded than other, equally common chains.

PCR employed 60 Vbeta and 13 Jbeta primers. Using immunoSEQ multiplex PCR, the repertoire was profiled, and TCRdb retains in-frame clones only, with some absent. The data hold more than 85,000 clones, with 75% to 80% observed a single time. Though nominally healthy at sampling, donors likely had unrecorded immune exposures. Sample share makes this clone medium-sized (0.01 to 0.1%). The antigen remains undetermined. Trimming took 1 base from V and 2 from J; bases not matched to a gene: 7. The CDR3 spans 18 residues. The germline gives CDR1 LNHDA, CDR2 SQIVND (reference sequence). The sample was PBMCs. The chain is built from TRBV19 and TRBJ2-1; the match to TRBD2 covers 11 bases. This TCR came from a male donor in good health and CMV-seropositive. The CDR3 DNA reads as TGTGCCAGTAGTATAGCCACTAGCGGGAGTCCCCCCTACAATGAGCAGTTCTTC. Translated: CASSIATSGSPPYNEQFF.